What follows are 6 T cell receptor beta chains derived from one specimen sequenced in a study of T cells after yellow fever vaccination. TCRdb re-called the 5' RACE reads through MiXCR, storing one row per CDR3 protein. The sample has roughly 520,000 distinct CDR3 sequences; less than 25% are singletons. This specimen was PBMCs, taken approximately 20 days after the first yellow fever vaccination. The receptors shown here come from a man aged 18 to 29 who received the YFV17D yellow fever vaccine.

The chain recombines TRBV11-2 with TRBJ2-3, with TRBD2 matching over 9 bases. V trimming: 0 bases; J trimming: 5 bases; junction bases outside the gene matches: 3. CDR1 and CDR2 (germline): SGHAT, FQNNGV. This CDR3 is built from 15 residues. The CDR3 reads CASSLERGGLDTQYF. In DNA, the CDR3 is TGTGCCAGCAGCTTAGAGCGGGGGGGCCTAGATACGCAGTATTTT.

The V gene is TRBV20-1, the J gene TRBJ1-2; maybe TRBD1 (5 bases). Trimming pared 3 bases from V and 7 bases from J, leaving 9 bases between. This CDR3 contains 11 residues. In germline, CDR1 is DFQATT, CDR2 SNEGSKA (reference sequence). CDR3 DNA: TGCAGTGCTAGCTTCAGGGTTGGCTACACCTTC. It specifies CSASFRVGYTF.

This clonotype was picked up a small number of times. The chain combines TRBV7-6 with TRBJ2-1, with 8 bases identical to TRBD2. This CDR3 is 18 amino acids long. Germline CDR1 and CDR2: SGHVS and FNYEAQ. The ends lost 1 base at V and 2 bases at J; junction bases unmatched: 10. CDR3 region: CASSLGTASGLPYNEQFF. The CDR3 DNA follows: TGTGCCAGCAGCTTAGGGACGGCTAGCGGGTTACCCTACAATGAGCAGTTCTTC.

V gene TRBV2 combines with J gene TRBJ2-1; TRBD2 matches at 10 bases. Germline CDR1 reads SNHLY; CDR2 reads FYNNEI. CDR3 length: 16 amino acids. The ends lost 0 bases at V and 6 bases at J; junction bases unmatched: 5. CDR3 amino acids: CASSEARAGGLNEQFF. The CDR3 nucleotides are TGTGCCAGCAGTGAAGCTAGAGCGGGGGGGCTCAATGAGCAGTTCTTC.

V usage is TRBV20-1 and J usage is TRBJ2-3; TRBD2 agrees at 9 bases. J gave up 6 bases and V 3 bases, and 7 bases lay outside the gene matches. CDR3 length: 14 amino acids. Germline lookup yields CDR1 DFQATT and CDR2 SNEGSKA (reference sequence). The CDR3: CSARPSGTSDTQYF. The CDR3 DNA sequence: TGCAGTGCTAGGCCCTCCGGGACTAGCGATACGCAGTATTTT.

J is TRBJ2-3 and V is TRBV6-1, with 7 nucleotides matching TRBD2. V lost 6 bases to trimming and J lost 5 bases; unmatched junction nucleotides: 8. Germline-derived CDR1 and CDR2 are MNHNS and SASEGT. CDR3 length: 14 residues. CDR3 sequence reads: CASRSEAGRDTQYF. Here the CDR3 DNA reads TGTGCCAGCAGGTCCGAAGCGGGACGAGATACGCAGTATTTT.